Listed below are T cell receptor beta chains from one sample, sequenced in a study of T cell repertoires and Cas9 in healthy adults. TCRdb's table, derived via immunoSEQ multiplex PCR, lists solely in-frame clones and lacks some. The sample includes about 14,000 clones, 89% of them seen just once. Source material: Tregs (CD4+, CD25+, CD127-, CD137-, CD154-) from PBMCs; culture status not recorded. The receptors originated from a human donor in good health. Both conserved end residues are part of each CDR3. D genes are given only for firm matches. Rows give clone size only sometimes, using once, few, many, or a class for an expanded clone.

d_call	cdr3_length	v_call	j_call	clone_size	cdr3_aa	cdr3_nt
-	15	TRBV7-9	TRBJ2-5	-	CASSFPQGREETQYF	TGTGCCAGCAGCTTTCCCCAGGGGAGGGAAGAGACCCAGTACTTC
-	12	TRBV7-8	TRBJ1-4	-	CASSPGDEKLFF	TGTGCCAGCAGCCCGGGGGATGAAAAACTGTTTTTT
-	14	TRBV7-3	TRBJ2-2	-	CASSLTGATGELFF	TGTGCCAGCAGCTTAACGGGGGCCACCGGGGAGCTGTTTTTT
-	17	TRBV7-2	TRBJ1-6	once	CASSLNPRQKLNSPLHF	TGTGCCAGCAGCTTAAATCCCCGGCAAAAACTGAATTCACCCCTCCACTTT
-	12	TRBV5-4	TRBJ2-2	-	CASSLHTGELFF	TGTGCCAGCAGCTTGCACACCGGGGAGCTGTTTTTT
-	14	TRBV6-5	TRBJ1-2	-	CASRGGGGNYGYTF	TGTGCCAGCAGAGGGGGAGGGGGGAACTATGGCTACACCTTC
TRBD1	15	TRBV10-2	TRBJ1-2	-	CASSESIGGSYGYTF	TGCGCCAGCAGTGAGTCGATAGGGGGCAGCTATGGCTACACCTTC
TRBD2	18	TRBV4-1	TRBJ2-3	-	CASSTFRTSGGATDTQYF	TGCGCCAGCAGCACGTTCCGGACTAGCGGGGGAGCCACAGATACGCAGTATTTT
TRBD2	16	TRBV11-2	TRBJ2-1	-	CASSSRTSGSYNEQFF	TGTGCCAGCAGCTCGCGAACTAGCGGCTCCTACAATGAGCAGTTCTTC
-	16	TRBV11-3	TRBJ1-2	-	CASSSRTAPANYGYTF	TGTGCCAGCAGCTCCCGGACAGCTCCAGCTAACTATGGCTACACCTTC
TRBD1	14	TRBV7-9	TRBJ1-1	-	CASSFGTANTEAFF	TGTGCCAGCAGCTTCGGGACAGCGAACACTGAAGCTTTCTTT
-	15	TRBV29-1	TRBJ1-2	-	CSVEELRGAGYGYTF	TGCAGCGTTGAAGAACTCAGGGGAGCCGGCTATGGCTACACCTTC
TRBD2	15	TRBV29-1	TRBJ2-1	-	CSVERPSGVWGEQFF	TGCAGCGTTGAGCGCCCTAGCGGGGTTTGGGGTGAGCAGTTCTTC
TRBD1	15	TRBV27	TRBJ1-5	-	CASSRSRQGGQPQHF	TGTGCCAGCAGCAGAAGTCGACAGGGTGGCCAGCCCCAGCATTTT
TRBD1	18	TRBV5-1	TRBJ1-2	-	CASSLAGTGSLRPYGYTF	TGCGCCAGCAGCTTGGCCGGGACAGGGTCTCTGAGACCCTATGGCTACACCTTC
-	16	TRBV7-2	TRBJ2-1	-	CASSPPRWESYNEQFF	TGTGCCAGCAGCCCTCCCCGATGGGAATCCTACAATGAGCAGTTCTTC
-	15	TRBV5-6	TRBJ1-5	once	CASSFWRATYQPQHF	TGTGCCAGCAGCTTCTGGCGTGCAACTTATCAGCCCCAGCATTTT
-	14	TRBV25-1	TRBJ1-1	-	CASSEWGENTEAFF	TGTGCCAGCAGTGAATGGGGGGAGAACACTGAAGCTTTCTTT
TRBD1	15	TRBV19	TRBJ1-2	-	CASTSGTGINYGYTF	TGTGCCAGTACCTCGGGGACAGGGATTAACTACGGCTACACCTTC
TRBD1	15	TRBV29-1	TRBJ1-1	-	CSVTDLGQGNTEAFF	TGCAGCGTGACGGATTTGGGACAGGGAAACACTGAAGCTTTCTTT
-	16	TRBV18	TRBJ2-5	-	CASSPTVGITKETQYF	TGTGCCAGCTCACCTACGGTGGGGATAACAAAAGAGACCCAGTACTTC
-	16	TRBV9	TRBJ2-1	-	CASSVLSGASYNEQFF	TGTGCCAGCAGCGTCCTATCAGGGGCATCCTACAATGAGCAGTTCTTC
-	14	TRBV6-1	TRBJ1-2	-	CASSERGTNYGYTF	TGTGCCAGCAGTGAGCGGGGGACCAACTATGGCTACACCTTC
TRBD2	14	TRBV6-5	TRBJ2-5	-	CASSYSGLAETQYF	TGTGCCAGCAGTTACTCGGGACTAGCGGAGACCCAGTACTTC
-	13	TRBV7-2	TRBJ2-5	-	CASSLGNQETQYF	TGTGCCAGCAGCTTAGGAAACCAAGAGACCCAGTACTTC
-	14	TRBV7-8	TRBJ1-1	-	CASSSQGWDTEAFF	TGTGCCAGCAGCTCACAGGGATGGGACACTGAAGCTTTCTTT
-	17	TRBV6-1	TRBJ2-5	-	CASSEALWAATQETQYF	TGTGCCAGCAGTGAAGCGCTTTGGGCAGCAACACAAGAGACCCAGTACTTC
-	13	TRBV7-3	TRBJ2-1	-	CASSPTGYNEQFF	TGTGCCAGCAGCCCGACGGGCTACAATGAGCAGTTCTTC
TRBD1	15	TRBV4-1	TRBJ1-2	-	CASSQEEGAFLGYTF	TGCGCCAGCAGCCAAGAGGAGGGGGCTTTCCTTGGCTACACCTTC
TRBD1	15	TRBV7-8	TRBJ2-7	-	CASSLTTGINYEQYF	TGTGCCAGCAGCCTTACGACAGGGATAAACTACGAGCAGTACTTC
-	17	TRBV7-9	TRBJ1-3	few	CASLRGLGVGSGNTIYF	TGTGCCAGCTTAAGAGGTTTGGGGGTAGGCTCTGGAAACACCATATATTTT
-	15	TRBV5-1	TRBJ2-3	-	CASSLAQARTDTQYF	TGCGCCAGCAGCTTGGCACAGGCACGCACAGATACGCAGTATTTT